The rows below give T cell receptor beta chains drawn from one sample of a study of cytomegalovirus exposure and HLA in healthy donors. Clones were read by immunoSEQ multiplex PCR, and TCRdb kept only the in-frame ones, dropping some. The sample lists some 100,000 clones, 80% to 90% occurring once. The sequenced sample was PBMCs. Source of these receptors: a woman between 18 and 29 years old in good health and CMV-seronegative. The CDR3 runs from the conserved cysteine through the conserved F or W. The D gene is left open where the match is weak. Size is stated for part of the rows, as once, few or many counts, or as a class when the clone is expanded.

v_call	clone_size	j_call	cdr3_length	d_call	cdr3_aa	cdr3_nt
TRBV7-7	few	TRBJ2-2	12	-	CASSLGQGRLFF	TGTGCCAGCAGCTTAGGTCAGGGGAGACTGTTTTTT
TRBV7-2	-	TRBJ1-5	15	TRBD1	CASSLGTGGKQPQHF	TGTGCCAGCAGCTTAGGGACAGGGGGAAAGCAGCCCCAGCATTTT
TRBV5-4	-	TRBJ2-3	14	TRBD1	CASSGGQHTDTQYF	TGTGCCAGCAGCGGGGGACAGCACACAGATACGCAGTATTTT
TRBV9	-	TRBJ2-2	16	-	CASSVELAVNTGELFF	TGTGCCAGCAGCGTAGAGTTAGCGGTGAACACCGGGGAGCTGTTTTTT
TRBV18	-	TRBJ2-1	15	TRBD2	CASSGGGTTYNEQFF	TGTGCCAGCTCTGGCGGGGGGACAACTTACAATGAGCAGTTCTTC
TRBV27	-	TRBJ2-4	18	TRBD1	CASSLTWDRVVGLDIQYF	TGTGCCAGCAGTTTGACCTGGGACAGGGTAGTTGGGTTAGACATTCAGTACTTC
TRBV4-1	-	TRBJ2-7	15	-	CASSLHRVSSYEQYF	TGCGCCAGCAGCCTTCACAGGGTAAGCTCCTACGAGCAGTACTTC
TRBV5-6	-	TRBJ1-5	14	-	CASSRYSSNQPQHF	TGTGCCAGCAGCCGGTATTCTAGCAATCAGCCCCAGCATTTT
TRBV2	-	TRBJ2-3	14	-	CASSEWLSTDTQYF	TGTGCCAGCAGTGAATGGCTGAGCACAGATACGCAGTATTTT
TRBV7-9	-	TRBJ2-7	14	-	CASRAAGGMNEQYF	TGTGCCAGCAGAGCCGCTGGCGGTATGAACGAGCAGTACTTC
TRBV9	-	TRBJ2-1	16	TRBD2	CASSLQAGGSYNEQFF	TGTGCCAGCAGCCTACAAGCGGGAGGCTCGTACAATGAGCAGTTCTTC
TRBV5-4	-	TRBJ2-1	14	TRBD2	CASSPGGSYNEQFF	TGTGCCAGCAGCCCCGGGGGGTCCTACAATGAGCAGTTCTTC
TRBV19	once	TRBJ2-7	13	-	CASSARGASEQYF	TGTGCCAGTAGCGCCAGGGGGGCGAGTGAGCAGTACTTC
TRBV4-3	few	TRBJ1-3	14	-	CASSQAASEDTIYF	TGCGCCAGCAGCCAAGCTGCCAGTGAAGACACCATATATTTT
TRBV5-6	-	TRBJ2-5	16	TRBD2	CASSPRTSGHRGTQYF	TGTGCCAGCAGCCCTCGGACTAGCGGGCATCGGGGGACCCAGTACTTC
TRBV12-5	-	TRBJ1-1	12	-	CASGNGQNEAFF	TGTGCTAGTGGCAATGGACAGAATGAAGCTTTCTTT
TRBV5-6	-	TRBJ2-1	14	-	CASSLRVGYNEQFF	TGTGCCAGCAGCTTGCGGGTTGGGTACAATGAGCAGTTCTTC
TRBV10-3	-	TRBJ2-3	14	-	CAISGTGGTDTQYF	TGTGCCATCAGTGGGACCGGGGGCACAGATACGCAGTATTTT
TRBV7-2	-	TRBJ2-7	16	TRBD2	CASSLGSGGYSYEQYF	TGTGCCAGCAGCTTGGGCAGCGGGGGCTATTCCTACGAGCAGTACTTC
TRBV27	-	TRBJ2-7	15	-	CASTQSGVSSYEQYF	TGTGCCAGCACCCAAAGCGGCGTTAGCTCCTACGAGCAGTACTTC
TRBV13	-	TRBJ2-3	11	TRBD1	CASSWTGIQYF	TGTGCCAGCAGCTGGACAGGCATACAGTATTTT
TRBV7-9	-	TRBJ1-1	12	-	CASSPLRVGAFF	TGTGCCAGCAGCCCCTTGAGGGTGGGTGCTTTCTTT
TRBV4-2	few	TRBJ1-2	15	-	CASSPDEGRNYGYTF	TGTGCCAGCAGCCCCGACGAGGGTAGAAACTATGGCTACACCTTC
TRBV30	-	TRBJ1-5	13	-	CALSRGSNQPQHF	TGTGCCTTAAGCAGGGGAAGCAATCAGCCCCAGCATTTT
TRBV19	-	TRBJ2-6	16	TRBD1	CASSMDRGLGANVLTF	TGTGCCAGTAGTATGGACAGGGGGCTTGGGGCCAACGTCCTGACTTTC
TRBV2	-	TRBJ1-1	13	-	CASSSGRDREAFF	TGTGCCAGCAGTAGCGGGAGGGACCGTGAAGCTTTCTTT
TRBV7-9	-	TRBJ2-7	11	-	CASSIAYEQYF	TGTGCCAGCAGCATCGCCTACGAGCAGTACTTC
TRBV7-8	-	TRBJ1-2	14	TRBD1	CASSLARGPGGYTF	TGTGCCAGCAGCTTAGCCAGGGGGCCGGGAGGCTACACCTTC